This T cell receptor (beta chain) appears in the sequencing data of a study of CD8 T cell repertoires and HIV-1 epitope variants. About the study: The baseline condition was 1M T cells left uncultured.

CDR3 length: 15 amino acids. V was pared by 5 bases and J by 0 bases, with 14 bases between. Germline-derived CDR1 and CDR2 are SGHAT and FQNNGV. Assay: immunoSEQ multiplex PCR; the TCRdb copy retains only in-frame clones and omits some. The sample lists roughly 100,000 clones; 74% were seen once. This chain joins TRBV11-2 and TRBJ2-7, with a weak D call TRBD2 (5 bases). The sequenced sample was uncultured baseline CD8+ T cells from peripheral blood mononuclear cells (PBMCs). The TCR originated in a male donor with HIV. For the CDR3, the DNA is TGTGCCAGCAGCCCGGCGGGCGTCAGCTCCTACGAGCAGTACTTC. Protein sequence: CASSPAGVSSYEQYF.